This T cell receptor (beta chain) was sequenced for a study of vaccination and CD4 T cells after COVID-19. Treatment described: roughly nine-day PBMC culture with coronavirus spike peptide pools or control peptides (ViraFEST assay). In germline, CDR1 is DFQATT, CDR2 SNEGSKA (reference sequence). The CDR3 runs to 11 residues. V shed 3 bases and J shed 3 bases, with 5 bases lying between them. General study points: Convalescent patients' vaccine-specific clones were spike mono-reactive in 304 of 307 cases.

At the Johns Hopkins FTIC core, DNA taken from cultured CD4+ T cells was sequenced by way of the Oncomine TCR Beta short-read assay. MiXCR, run by TCRdb on the PCR reads, gives a single entry per CDR3 protein. This sample carries more than 6,000 distinct CDR3 sequences, nearly 70% of them seen once, and the ten largest clones take 45% to 50%. Notes on this clonotype: No antigen is known for it.

The clonotype originates from a human donor who had recovered from COVID-19. V usage is TRBV20-1 and J usage is TRBJ1-2; D not resolved. What was sequenced was CD4+ T cells from blood, cultured in vitro. DNA for the CDR3: TGCAGTGCTAGCCAGGACTATGGCTACACCTTC. This translates into CSASQDYGYTF.